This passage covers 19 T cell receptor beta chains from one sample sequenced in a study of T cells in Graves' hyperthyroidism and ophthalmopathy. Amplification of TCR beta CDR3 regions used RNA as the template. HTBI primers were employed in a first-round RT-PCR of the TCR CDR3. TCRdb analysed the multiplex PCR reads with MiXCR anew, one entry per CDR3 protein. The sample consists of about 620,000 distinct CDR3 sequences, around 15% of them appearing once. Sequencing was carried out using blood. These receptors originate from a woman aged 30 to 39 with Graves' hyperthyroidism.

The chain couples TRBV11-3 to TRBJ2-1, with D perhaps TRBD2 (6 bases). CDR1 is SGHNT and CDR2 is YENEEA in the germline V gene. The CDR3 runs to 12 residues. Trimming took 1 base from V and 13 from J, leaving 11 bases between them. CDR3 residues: CASSLGGTFQFF. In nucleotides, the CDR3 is TGTGCCAGCAGCTTAGGGGGGACTTTCCAGTTCTTC.

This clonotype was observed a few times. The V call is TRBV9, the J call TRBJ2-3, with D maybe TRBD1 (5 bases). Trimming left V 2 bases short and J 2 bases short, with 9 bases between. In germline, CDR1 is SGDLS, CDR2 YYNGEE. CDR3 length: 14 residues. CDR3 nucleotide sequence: TGTGCCAGCAGCGTCTCCAGGGACACAGATACGCAGTATTTT. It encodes CASSVSRDTDTQYF.

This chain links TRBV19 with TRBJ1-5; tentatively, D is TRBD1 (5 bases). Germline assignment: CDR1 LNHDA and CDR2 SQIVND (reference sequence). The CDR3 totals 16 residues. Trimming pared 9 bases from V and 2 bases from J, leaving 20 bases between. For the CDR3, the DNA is TGTGCCAGCCTCTCCGGGGCCTGGGGAGGCAATCAGCCCCAGCATTTT. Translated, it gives CASLSGAWGGNQPQHF.

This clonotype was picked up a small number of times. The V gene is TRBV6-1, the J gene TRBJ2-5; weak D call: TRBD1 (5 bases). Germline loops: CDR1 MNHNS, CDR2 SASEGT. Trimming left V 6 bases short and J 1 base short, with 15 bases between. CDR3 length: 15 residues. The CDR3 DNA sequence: TGTGCCAGCAGGGGGCAGGGAAAGAGCCAAGAGACCCAGTACTTC. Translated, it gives CASRGQGKSQETQYF.

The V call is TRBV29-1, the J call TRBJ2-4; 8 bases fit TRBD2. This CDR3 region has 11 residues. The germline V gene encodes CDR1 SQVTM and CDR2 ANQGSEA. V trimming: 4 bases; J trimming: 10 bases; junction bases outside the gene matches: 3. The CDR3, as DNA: TGCAGCGTTGCAGGGACTAGTATTCAGTACTTC. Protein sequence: CSVAGTSIQYF. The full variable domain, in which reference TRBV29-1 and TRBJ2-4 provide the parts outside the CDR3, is SAVISQKPSRDICQRGTSLTIQCQVDSQVTMMFWYRQQPGQSLTLIATANQGSEATYESGFVIDKFPISRPNLTFSTLTVSNMSPEDSSIYLCSVAGTSIQYFGAGTRLSVL.

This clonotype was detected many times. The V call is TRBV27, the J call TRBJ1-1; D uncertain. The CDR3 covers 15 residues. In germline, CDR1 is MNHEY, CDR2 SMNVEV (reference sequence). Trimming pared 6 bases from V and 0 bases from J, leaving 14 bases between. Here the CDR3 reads CASRNTRTVNTEAFF. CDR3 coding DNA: TGTGCCAGCAGAAACACCAGGACGGTGAACACTGAAGCTTTCTTT.

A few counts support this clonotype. The CDR3 DNA reads as TGTGCCAGCAGTTTAGGACCAGATGTATATGGCTACACCTTC. This encodes CASSLGPDVYGYTF. The gene calls are TRBV28 and TRBJ1-2; unclear D gene. This CDR3 has 14 residues. Looked up from germline, CDR1 is MDHEN and CDR2 is SYDVKM. V was trimmed by 2 bases and J by 5 bases, leaving 12 bases between them.

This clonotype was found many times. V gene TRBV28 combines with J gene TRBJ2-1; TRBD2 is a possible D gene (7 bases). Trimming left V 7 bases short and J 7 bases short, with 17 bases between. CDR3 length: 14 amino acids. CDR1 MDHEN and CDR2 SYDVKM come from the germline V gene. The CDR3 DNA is TGTGCCAGCAATCTTGGGGGGGCGCATAATGAGCAGTTCTTC. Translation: CASNLGGAHNEQFF.

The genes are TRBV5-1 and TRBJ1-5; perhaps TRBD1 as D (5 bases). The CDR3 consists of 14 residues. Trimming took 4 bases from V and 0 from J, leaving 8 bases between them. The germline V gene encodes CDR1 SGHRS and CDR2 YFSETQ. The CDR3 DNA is TGCGCCAGCAGCCCGACAGATAGCAATCAGCCCCAGCATTTT. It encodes CASSPTDSNQPQHF.

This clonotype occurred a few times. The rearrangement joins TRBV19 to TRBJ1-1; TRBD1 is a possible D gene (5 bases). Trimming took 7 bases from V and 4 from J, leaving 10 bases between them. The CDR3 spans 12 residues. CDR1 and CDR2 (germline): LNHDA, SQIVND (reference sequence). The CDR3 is CASKEGFTEAFF. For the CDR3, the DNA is TGTGCCAGTAAAGAGGGGTTCACTGAAGCTTTCTTT.

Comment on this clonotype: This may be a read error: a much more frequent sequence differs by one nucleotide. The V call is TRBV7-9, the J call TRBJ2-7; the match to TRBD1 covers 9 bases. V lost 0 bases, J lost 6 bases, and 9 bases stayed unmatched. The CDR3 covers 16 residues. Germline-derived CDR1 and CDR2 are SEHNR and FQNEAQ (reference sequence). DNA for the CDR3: TGTGCCAGCAGCTTAGCCCCGGGACAGGGAATCAGCGAGCAGTACTTC. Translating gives CASSLAPGQGISEQYF. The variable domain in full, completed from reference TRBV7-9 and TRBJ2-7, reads DTGVSQNPRHKITKRGQNVTFRCDPISEHNRLYWYRQTLGQGPEFLTYFQNEAQLEKSRLLSDRFSAERPKGSFSTLEIQRTEQGDSAMYLCASSLAPGQGISEQYFGPGTRLTVT.

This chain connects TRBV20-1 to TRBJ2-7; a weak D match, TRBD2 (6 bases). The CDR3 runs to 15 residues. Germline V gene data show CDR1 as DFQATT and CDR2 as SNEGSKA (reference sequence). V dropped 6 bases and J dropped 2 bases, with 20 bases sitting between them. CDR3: CSASNPGESPYEQYF. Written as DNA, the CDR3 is TGCAGTGCCTCTAATCCGGGGGAGTCCCCCTACGAGCAGTACTTC.

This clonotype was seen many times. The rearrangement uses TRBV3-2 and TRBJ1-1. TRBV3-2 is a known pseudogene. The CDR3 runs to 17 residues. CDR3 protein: CASSHPISREVNTEAFF. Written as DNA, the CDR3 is TGTGCCAGCAGCCATCCGATTAGCAGGGAAGTGAACACTGAAGCTTTCTTT.

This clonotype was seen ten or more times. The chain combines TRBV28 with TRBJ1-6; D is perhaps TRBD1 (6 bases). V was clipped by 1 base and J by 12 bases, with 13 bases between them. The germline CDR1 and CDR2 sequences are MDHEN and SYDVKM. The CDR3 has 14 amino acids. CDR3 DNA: TGTGCCAGCAGTTTATCCCCAGGACAGCAACCCCTCCACTTT. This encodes CASSLSPGQQPLHF.

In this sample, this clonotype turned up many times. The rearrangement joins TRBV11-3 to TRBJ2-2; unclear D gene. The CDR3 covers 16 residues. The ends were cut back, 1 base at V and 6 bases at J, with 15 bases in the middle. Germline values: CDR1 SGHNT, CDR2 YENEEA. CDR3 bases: TGTGCCAGCAGCTTAGTAATGGTTAGGCATGCCGGGGAGCTGTTTTTT. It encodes CASSLVMVRHAGELFF.

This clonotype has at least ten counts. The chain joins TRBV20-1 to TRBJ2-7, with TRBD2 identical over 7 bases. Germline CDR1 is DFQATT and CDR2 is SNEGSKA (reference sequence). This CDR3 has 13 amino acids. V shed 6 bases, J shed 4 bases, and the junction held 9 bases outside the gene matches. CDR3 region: CSAEWTRQYEQYF. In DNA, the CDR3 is TGCAGTGCGGAATGGACTAGGCAGTACGAGCAGTACTTC.

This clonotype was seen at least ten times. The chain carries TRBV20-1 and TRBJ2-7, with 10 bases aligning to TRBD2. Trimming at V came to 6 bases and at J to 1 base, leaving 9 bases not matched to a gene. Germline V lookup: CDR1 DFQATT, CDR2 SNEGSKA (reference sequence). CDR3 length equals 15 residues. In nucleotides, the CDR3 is TGCAGTGCCCGGAGTCGGACTAGCGGTTCCTACGAGCAGTACTTC. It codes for CSARSRTSGSYEQYF.

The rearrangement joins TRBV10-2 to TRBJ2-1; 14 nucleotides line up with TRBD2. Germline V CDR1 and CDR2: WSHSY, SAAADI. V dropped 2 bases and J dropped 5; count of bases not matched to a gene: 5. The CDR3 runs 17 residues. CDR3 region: CASSENWGLAGDNEQFF. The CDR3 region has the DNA TGCGCCAGCAGTGAGAACTGGGGACTAGCGGGGGACAATGAGCAGTTCTTC.

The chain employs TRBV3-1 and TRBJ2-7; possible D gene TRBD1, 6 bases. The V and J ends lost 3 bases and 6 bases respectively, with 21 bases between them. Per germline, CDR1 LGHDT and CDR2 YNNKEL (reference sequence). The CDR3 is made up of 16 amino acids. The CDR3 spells CASSQSGLAGVSEQYF. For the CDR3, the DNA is TGTGCCAGCAGCCAGTCTGGGTTGGCAGGGGTTTCCGAGCAGTACTTC.